This TCR beta chain was retrieved from a study of identical twins. Study-level findings and limits: Invariant MAIT and iNKT cells may have partly biased zero-insertion analyses. Within twin pairs, the out-of-frame alpha sequences they shared showed excess low generation probability.

Unique molecular identifiers were present on the cDNA, which also gained a universal primer site by template switching. Each CDR3 protein gets one entry after TCRdb re-called the 5' RACE reads with MiXCR. The sample includes approximately 600,000 distinct CDR3 sequences, roughly 7.2% of them seen just once. Note on this clonotype: Its antigen is not identified.

Germline CDR1 and CDR2: LGHDT and YNNKEL (reference sequence). CDR3 length equals 14 residues. Losses at the gene ends were 5 bases for V and 4 bases for J; bases not matched to a gene: 6. This sample also belongs to another study, concerning yellow fever vaccine responses in identical twins. That paper states: Twins reportedly had a vaccine T cell response that seemed partly convergent, partly personalized.

The clonotype originates from a woman in her late teens or twenties in good health. The chain uses TRBV3-1 and TRBJ2-3, with 7 bases lining up with TRBD1. The sample comprised PBMCs. DNA for the CDR3: TGTGCCAGCAGCAAACAGGGGTTAGCAGATACGCAGTATTTT. Protein: CASSKQGLADTQYF.